Below, 3 T cell receptor beta chains from the same sample are listed, as sequenced in a study of OX40 agonist ivuxolimab in advanced cancers. Assay used: immunoSEQ multiplex PCR; TCRdb lists only in-frame clones, some missing. Seen here are under 70,000 clones, approximately 92% observed once, and the top ten hold 5.5% to 8%. The specimen was CD4+ or CD8+ T cells sorted from blood, collected in a trial of the OX40 agonist ivuxolimab. The receptors were sampled from an adult with an advanced solid tumor such as melanoma, head and neck, liver or kidney cancer.

The chain joins TRBV4-3 to TRBJ1-2; 9 bases are shared with TRBD1. CDR3 length: 14 amino acids. V was clipped by 1 base and J by 3 bases; unmatched bases: 0. Germline V lookup: CDR1 LGHNA, CDR2 YSLEER. This CDR3 is CASSQGDRDYGYTF. The CDR3 coding sequence is TGCGCCAGCAGCCAAGGGGACAGGGACTATGGCTACACCTTC.

The chain carries TRBV7-9 and TRBJ1-2, with TRBD1 as a possible D gene (6 bases). The germline V and J ends were trimmed by 7 bases and 6 bases, with 21 bases remaining between them. The CDR3 spans 15 residues. Germline values: CDR1 SEHNR, CDR2 FQNEAQ (reference sequence). The CDR3 nucleotides are TGTGCCAGCACACATACGGAAGGGGGGATCGATGGCTACACCTTC. Translation gives CASTHTEGGIDGYTF.

V gene TRBV10-3 combines with J gene TRBJ2-5; TRBD2 aligns across 10 bases. V shed 0 bases and J 3 bases; nucleotides not matched to a gene: 7. This CDR3 is built from 17 residues. CDR1 is ENHRY and CDR2 is SYGVKD in the germline V gene. DNA of the CDR3: TGTGCCATCAGTGAGTCTTGGACTAGCGGAATCAAAGAGACCCAGTACTTC. Translation gives CAISESWTSGIKETQYF.